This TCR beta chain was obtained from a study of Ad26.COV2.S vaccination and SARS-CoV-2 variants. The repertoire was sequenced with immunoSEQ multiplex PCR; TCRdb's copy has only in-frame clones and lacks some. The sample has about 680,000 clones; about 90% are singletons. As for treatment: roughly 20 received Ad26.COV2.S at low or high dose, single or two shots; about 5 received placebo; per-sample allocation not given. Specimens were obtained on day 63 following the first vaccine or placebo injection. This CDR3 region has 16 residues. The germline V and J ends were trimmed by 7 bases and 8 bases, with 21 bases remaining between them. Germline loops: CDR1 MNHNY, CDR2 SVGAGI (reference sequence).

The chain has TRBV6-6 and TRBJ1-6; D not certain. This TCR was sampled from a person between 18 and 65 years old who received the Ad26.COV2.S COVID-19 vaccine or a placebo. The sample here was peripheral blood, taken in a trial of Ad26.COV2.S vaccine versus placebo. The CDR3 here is CASTQVRPPADSPLHF. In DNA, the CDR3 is TGTGCCAGCACCCAAGTCAGGCCCCCGGCTGATTCACCCCTCCACTTT.